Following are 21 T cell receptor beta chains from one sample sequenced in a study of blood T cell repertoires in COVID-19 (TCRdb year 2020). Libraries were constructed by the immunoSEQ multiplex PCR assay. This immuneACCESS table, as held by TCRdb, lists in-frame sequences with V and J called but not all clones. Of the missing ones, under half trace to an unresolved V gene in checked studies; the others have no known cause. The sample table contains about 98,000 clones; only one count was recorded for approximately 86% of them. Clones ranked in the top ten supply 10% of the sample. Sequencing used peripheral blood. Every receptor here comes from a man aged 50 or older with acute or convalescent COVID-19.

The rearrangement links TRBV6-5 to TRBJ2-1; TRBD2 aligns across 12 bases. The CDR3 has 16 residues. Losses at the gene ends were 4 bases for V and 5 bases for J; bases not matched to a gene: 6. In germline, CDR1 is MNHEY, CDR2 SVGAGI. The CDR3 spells CASSSLGLAGNNEQFF. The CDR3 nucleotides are TGTGCCAGCAGTTCCCTGGGACTAGCGGGTAACAATGAGCAGTTCTTC.

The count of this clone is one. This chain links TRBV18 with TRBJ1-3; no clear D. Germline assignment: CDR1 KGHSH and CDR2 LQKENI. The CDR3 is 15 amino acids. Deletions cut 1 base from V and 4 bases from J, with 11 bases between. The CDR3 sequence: CASSPRSLDGNTIYF. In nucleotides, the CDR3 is TGTGCCAGCTCACCACGTAGCCTCGACGGAAACACCATATATTTT.

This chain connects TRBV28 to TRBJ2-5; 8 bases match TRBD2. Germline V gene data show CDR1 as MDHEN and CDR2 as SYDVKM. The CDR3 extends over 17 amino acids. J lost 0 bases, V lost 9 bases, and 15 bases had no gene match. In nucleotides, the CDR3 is TGTGCCAGTCAATTAGGGGTAGCGGGGATTAACCAAGAGACCCAGTACTTC. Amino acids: CASQLGVAGINQETQYF.

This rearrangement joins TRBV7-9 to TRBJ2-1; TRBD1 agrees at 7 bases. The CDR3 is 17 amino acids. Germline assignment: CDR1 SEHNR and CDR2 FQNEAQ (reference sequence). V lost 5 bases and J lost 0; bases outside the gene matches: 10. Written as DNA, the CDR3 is TGTGCCAGCAGCCGTACCTGGGACAGATACTCCTACAATGAGCAGTTCTTC. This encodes CASSRTWDRYSYNEQFF.

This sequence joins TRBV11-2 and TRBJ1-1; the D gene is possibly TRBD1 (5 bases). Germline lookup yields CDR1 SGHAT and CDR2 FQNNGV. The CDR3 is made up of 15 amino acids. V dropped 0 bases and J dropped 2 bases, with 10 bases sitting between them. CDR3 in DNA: TGTGCCAGCAGCTTAGAGGGGGGGGTTAACACTGAAGCTTTCTTT. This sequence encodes CASSLEGGVNTEAFF.

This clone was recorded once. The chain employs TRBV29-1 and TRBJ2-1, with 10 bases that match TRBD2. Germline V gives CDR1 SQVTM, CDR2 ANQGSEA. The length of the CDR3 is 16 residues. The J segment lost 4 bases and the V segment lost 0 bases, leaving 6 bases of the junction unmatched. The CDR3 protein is CSVEDAGTSEYNEQFF. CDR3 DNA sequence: TGCAGCGTTGAAGACGCCGGGACTAGCGAGTACAATGAGCAGTTCTTC.

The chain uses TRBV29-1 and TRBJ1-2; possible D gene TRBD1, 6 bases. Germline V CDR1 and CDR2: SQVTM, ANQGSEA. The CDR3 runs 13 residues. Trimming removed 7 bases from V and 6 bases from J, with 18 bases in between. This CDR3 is CSAQPLQGDGYTF. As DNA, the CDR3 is TGCAGCGCCCAACCCTTACAGGGTGATGGCTACACCTTC.

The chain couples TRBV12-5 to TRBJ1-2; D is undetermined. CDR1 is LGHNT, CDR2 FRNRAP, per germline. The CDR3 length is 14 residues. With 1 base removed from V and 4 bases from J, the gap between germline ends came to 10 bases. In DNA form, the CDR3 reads TGTGCTAGTGGTTTGGGGAGTCCTTCCTATGGCTACACCTTC. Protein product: CASGLGSPSYGYTF.

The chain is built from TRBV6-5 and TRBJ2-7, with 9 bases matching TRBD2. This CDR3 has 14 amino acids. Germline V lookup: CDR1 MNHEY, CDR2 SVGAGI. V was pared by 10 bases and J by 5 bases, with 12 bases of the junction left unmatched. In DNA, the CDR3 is TGTGCCACCCGGGGTAGCGGGAGTCTCCACGAGCAGTACTTC. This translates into CATRGSGSLHEQYF.

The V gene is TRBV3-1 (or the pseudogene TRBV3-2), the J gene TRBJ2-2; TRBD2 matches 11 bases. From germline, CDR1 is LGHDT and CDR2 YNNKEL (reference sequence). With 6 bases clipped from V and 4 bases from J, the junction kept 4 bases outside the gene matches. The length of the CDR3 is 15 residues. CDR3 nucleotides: TGTGCCAGCAGACGACTAGCGGGGTCCACCGGGGAGCTGTTTTTT. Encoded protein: CASRRLAGSTGELFF.

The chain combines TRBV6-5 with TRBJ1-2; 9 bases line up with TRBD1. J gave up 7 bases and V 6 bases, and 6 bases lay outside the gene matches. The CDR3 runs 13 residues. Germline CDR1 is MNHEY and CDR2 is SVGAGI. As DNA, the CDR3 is TGTGCCAGCAGGCGAACAGGGGGCTCTGGCTACACCTTC. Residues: CASRRTGGSGYTF.

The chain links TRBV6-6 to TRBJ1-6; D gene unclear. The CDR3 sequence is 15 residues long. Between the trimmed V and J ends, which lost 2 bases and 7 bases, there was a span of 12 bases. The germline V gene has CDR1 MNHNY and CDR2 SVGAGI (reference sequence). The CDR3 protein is CASSYDGVSNSPLHF. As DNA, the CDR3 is TGTGCCAGCAGTTACGACGGGGTCTCGAATTCACCCCTCCACTTT.

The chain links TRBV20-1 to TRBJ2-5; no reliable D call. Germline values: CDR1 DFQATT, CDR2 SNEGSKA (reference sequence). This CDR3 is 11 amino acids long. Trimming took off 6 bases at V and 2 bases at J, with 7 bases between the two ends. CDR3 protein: CSATKQETQYF. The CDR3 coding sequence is TGCAGTGCCACAAAGCAAGAGACCCAGTACTTC.

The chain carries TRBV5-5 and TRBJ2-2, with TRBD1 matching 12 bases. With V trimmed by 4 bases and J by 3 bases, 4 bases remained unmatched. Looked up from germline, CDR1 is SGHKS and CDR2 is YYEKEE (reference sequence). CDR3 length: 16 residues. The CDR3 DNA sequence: TGTGCCAGCAGCACGGGACAGGGGGCTGACACCGGGGAGCTGTTTTTT. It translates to CASSTGQGADTGELFF.

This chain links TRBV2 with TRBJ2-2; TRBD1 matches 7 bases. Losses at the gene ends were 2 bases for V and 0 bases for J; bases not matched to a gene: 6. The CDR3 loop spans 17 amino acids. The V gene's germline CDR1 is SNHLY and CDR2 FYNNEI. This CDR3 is CASSERGPGANTGELFF. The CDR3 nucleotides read TGTGCCAGCAGTGAAAGGGGGCCAGGGGCGAACACCGGGGAGCTGTTTTTT.

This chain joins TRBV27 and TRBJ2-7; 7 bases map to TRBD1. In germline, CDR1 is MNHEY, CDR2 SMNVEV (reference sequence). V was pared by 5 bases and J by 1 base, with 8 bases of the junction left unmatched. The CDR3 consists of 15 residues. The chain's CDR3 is CASSARTGASYEQYF. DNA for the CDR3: TGTGCCAGCAGTGCCCGGACAGGAGCTTCCTACGAGCAGTACTTC.

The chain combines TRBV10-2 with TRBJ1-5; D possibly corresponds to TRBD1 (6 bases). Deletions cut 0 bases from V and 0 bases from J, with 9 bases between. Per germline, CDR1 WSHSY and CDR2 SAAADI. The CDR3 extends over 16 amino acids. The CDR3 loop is CASSESRTVSNQPQHF. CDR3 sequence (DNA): TGCGCCAGCAGTGAGTCGAGGACAGTTAGCAATCAGCCCCAGCATTTT.

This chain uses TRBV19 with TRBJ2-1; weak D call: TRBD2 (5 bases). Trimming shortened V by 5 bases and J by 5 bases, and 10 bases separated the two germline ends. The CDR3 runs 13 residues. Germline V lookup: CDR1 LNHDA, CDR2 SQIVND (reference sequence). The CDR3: CASSATSNNEQFF. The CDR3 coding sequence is TGTGCCAGTAGTGCCACTAGTAACAATGAGCAGTTCTTC.

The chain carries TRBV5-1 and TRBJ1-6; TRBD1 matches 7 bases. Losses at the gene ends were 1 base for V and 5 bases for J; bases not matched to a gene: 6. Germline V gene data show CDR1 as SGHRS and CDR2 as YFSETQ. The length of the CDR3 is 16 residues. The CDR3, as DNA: TGCGCCAGCAGCTTGATGACCGGGACAGATAATTCACCCCTCCACTTT. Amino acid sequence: CASSLMTGTDNSPLHF.

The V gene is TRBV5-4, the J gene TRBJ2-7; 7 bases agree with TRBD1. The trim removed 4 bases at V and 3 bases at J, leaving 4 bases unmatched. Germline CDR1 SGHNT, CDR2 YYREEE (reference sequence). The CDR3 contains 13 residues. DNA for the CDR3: TGTGCCAGCAGCGTGACAGGGAGCTACGAGCAGTACTTC. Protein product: CASSVTGSYEQYF.

The CDR3 sequence: CASSLGLVAETQYF. The DNA of the CDR3 is TGTGCCAGCAGCCTGGGACTAGTGGCGGAGACCCAGTACTTC. This rearrangement joins TRBV3-1 (or the pseudogene TRBV3-2) to TRBJ2-5; 8 bases are shared with TRBD2. J was trimmed by 5 bases and V by 4 bases; bases with no gene match: 6. CDR1 LGHDT and CDR2 YNNKEL come from the germline V gene (reference sequence). The CDR3 length is 14 residues.